This TCR beta chain appears in the sequencing data of a study of cytomegalovirus exposure and HLA in healthy donors. A remark on this clone: Its antigen is still unknown.

In the PCR, 60 Vbeta and 13 Jbeta primers were used. Data came from immunoSEQ multiplex PCR; TCRdb stores just in-frame clones and leaves some out. The sample has 150,000 or so clones, roughly three quarters seen once; the top ten hold under 15%. Overall study findings and caveats: The study put under 200 TCR beta chains on its list as cytomegalovirus-associated. Highly shared sequence variants in one cluster were likely a sequencing artifact.

The receptor was isolated from a woman between 40 and 50 years old in good health and CMV-seronegative. Sample: PBMCs.

CDR3 loop: CASSQDSGGFYGYTF. CDR3 bases: TGCGCCAGCAGCCAAGATAGTGGGGGGTTCTATGGCTACACCTTC. The chain carries TRBV4-3 and TRBJ1-2; TRBD1 is a possible D gene (5 bases). From germline, CDR1 is LGHNA and CDR2 YSLEER. The CDR3 length is 15 residues. V was trimmed by 0 bases and J by 4 bases, leaving 12 bases between them.